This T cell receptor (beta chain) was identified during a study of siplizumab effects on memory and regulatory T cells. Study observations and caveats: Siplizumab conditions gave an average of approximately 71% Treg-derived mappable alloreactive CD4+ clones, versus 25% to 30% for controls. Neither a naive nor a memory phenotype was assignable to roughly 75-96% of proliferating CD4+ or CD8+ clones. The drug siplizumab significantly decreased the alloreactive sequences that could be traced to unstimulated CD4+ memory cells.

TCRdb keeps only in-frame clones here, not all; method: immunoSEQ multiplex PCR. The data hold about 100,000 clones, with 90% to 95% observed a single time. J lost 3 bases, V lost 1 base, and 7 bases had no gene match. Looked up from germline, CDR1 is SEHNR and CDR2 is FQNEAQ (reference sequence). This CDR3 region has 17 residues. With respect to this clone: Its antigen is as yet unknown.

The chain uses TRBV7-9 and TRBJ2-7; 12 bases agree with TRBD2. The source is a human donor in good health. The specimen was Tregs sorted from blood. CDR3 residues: CASSLEMGLAGGYEQYF. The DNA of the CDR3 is TGTGCCAGCAGCTTAGAAATGGGACTAGCGGGCGGCTACGAGCAGTACTTC.